The entry below describes one T cell receptor beta chain. No antigen is known for it. Base qualities were left out, and no much larger clone turns up one base away. The data are from a study of OX40 agonist ivuxolimab in advanced cancers. Broadly, across the study: Ivuxolimab was an agonistic, fully human IgG2 monoclonal antibody directed against OX40 (CD134), a costimulatory receptor. Intravenous ivuxolimab was administered to patients every 2 weeks at six dose levels: 0.01, 0.1, 0.3, 1.5, 3 and 10 mg/kg. Patients were allowed to have had prior anti-PD-1, anti-PD-L1 or anti-CTLA-4 therapy, and around 40% of the dose-escalation patients had previously received checkpoint inhibitors. Partial responses occurred in three dose-escalation patients: two with cutaneous melanoma and one with hepatocellular carcinoma. In the dose-escalation cohort, around four fifths of patients were male, and the mean age was 60 years with a range of roughly 23 to 79. Peripheral TCRbeta sequencing aimed to test whether ivuxolimab altered TCR sequence diversity and caused clonal T-cell expansion. Of the roughly 51 patients in dose escalation, around 19 had hepatocellular carcinoma, about 15 had melanoma, 9 had renal cell carcinoma and 9 had head and neck cancer. The paper covers the monotherapy dose-escalation part of the phase I ivuxolimab trial, which included N = 52 patients.

Genomic DNA was isolated from the sorted cells so that the TCRbeta CDR3 region could be sequenced. The immunoSEQ Assay was used to sequence the TCRbeta CDR3 regions. In TCRdb, the immuneACCESS table is reduced to in-frame sequences with V and J assigned. These tables do not hold every clone; where another copy was compared, an unresolved V gene accounts for under half, and the others remain unexplained. This sample lists roughly 20,000 clones; about two thirds were detected once. The ten largest clones take up around 26% of the sample. Beyond this particular receptor, the publication reports: Antigen specificity was not determined for the clonally expanded peripheral T cells. Clonal expansion of both CD4+ and CD8+ blood T cells was observed from baseline to week 6 at doses 0.1 to 3.0 mg/kg. After ivuxolimab, CD8+ T cells had more expanded clones than CD4+ T cells on average. Low levels of normalized T-cell clonal expansion were also seen in some patients who did not respond. Partial responders in the 0.1-3.0 mg/kg groups had among the lowest normalized peripheral clonal expansion, especially among CD8+ T cells.

Patients with autoimmune disease history or receiving systemic immunosuppression were excluded from the trial. Peripheral blood for TCR sequencing was collected from all dose cohorts at baseline, on cycle 4 day 1, and on cycle 7 day 1. The samples were drawn from a first-in-human, open-label, multicenter phase I dose-escalation trial of ivuxolimab. Adults with locally advanced or metastatic head and neck squamous cell, hepatocellular, melanoma or renal cell carcinoma were enrolled in the trial. Before TCR sequencing, CD4+ and CD8+ T cells were separately sorted from peripheral blood. The sequence was collected from an adult with an advanced solid tumor such as melanoma, head and neck, liver or kidney cancer. Sequences were derived from CD4+ or CD8+ T cells sorted from blood, sampled in a trial of the OX40 agonist ivuxolimab.

The CDR3 reads CASSQTGAHEQYF. The DNA reads TGTGCCAGCAGCCAGACAGGGGCGCACGAGCAGTACTTC. Here the chain combines TRBV6-1 and TRBJ2-7, and TRBD1 aligns with 8 junction nucleotides. The junction shows trimming of 6 bases on V and 5 bases on J, and the gene matches do not reach 6 bases of it. Measured from the cysteine to the phenylalanine, the CDR3 is 13 residues long. The CDR3 DNA has 39 bases and is translated from base 1. CDR1 is given as MNHNS and CDR2 as SASEGT, both from the germline V gene.